This entry is about one T cell receptor beta chain. This entry is derived from a study of radiotherapy plus CTLA-4 blockade in lung cancer. Sequencing was performed with immunoSEQ multiplex PCR; in TCRdb, only in-frame clones are kept and a portion is missing. The sample consists of about 97,000 clones, 65% to 75% of them appearing once. Germline V gives CDR1 MNHEY, CDR2 SMNVEV (reference sequence). There are 14 residues in the CDR3. V lost 3 bases and J lost 4; bases outside the gene matches: 2. The clonotype was recovered from a human donor with non-small cell lung cancer who had a partial response to radiotherapy plus ipilimumab. Some clones in this sample may be carry-over from other donors' samples. The material sequenced was peripheral blood, taken from a patient treated with radiotherapy plus ipilimumab. The V and J genes are TRBV27 and TRBJ2-7; 11 bases align to TRBD2. The CDR3 protein is CASSFRLAGYEQYF. The CDR3, as DNA: TGTGCCAGCAGTTTCCGACTAGCGGGATACGAGCAGTACTTC.